One sample yielded the 25 T cell receptor beta chains listed below, sequenced in a study of early T cells in non-severe SARS-CoV-2 infection. TCRdb re-called the 5' RACE reads through MiXCR, storing one row per CDR3 protein. The repertoire has tens of thousands of distinct CDR3 sequences, over 9.5% of them found once; the top ten carry around 4.4%. Input material: whole blood. These receptors originate from an adult who was a healthcare worker with PCR-confirmed SARS-CoV-2 infection or an uninfected control (not recorded which).

This clonotype was counted at least ten times. The V and J genes are TRBV12-3 or TRBV12-4 and TRBJ1-2; TRBD1 agrees at 10 bases. The CDR3 contains 14 residues. With 5 bases clipped from V and 8 bases from J, the junction kept 8 bases outside the gene matches. For the CDR3, the DNA is TGTGCCAGCAGTGCGGGACAGGGGCAGGACGGCTACACCTTC. Translation gives CASSAGQGQDGYTF.

V is TRBV6-1 and J is TRBJ2-2; a possible D gene is TRBD2 (6 bases). V was pared by 5 bases and J by 5 bases, with 15 bases between. The CDR3 is 15 residues long. Looked up from germline, CDR1 is MNHNS and CDR2 is SASEGT. As DNA, the CDR3 is TGTGCCAGCAGTAGACGGGGGTCCGGGACCGGGGAGCTGTTTTTT. Protein product: CASSRRGSGTGELFF.

The chain has TRBV24-1 and TRBJ2-2, with 7 bases identical to TRBD1. The CDR3 contains 14 residues. In germline, CDR1 is KGHDR, CDR2 SFDVKD. V dropped 6 bases and J dropped 0; count of bases not matched to a gene: 0. The DNA of the CDR3 is TGTGCCACCAGTAGGGGGCCGAACACCGGGGAGCTGTTTTTT. Translated: CATSRGPNTGELFF.

This sequence joins TRBV5-1 and TRBJ2-3; 7 bases line up with TRBD1. V lost 2 bases to trimming and J lost 6 bases; unmatched junction nucleotides: 3. Germline-derived CDR1 and CDR2 are SGHRS and YFSETQ. The CDR3 consists of 13 residues. The DNA for the CDR3 is TGCGCCAGCAGCTTCCCGGACAGGGATACGCAGTATTTT. This sequence encodes CASSFPDRDTQYF.

The gene calls are TRBV2 and TRBJ1-1; possibly TRBD1 for D (5 bases). The CDR3 is 14 amino acids. Germline V gives CDR1 SNHLY, CDR2 FYNNEI. V lost 5 bases, J lost 1 base, and 11 bases lay in between. CDR3 sequence reads: CASSSRARNTEAFF. The CDR3 coding sequence is TGTGCCAGCAGTTCCAGGGCACGGAACACTGAAGCTTTCTTT. The full variable domain, completed using reference TRBV2 and TRBJ1-1, is EPEVTQTPSHQVTQMGQEVILRCVPISNHLYFYWYRQILGQKVEFLVSFYNNEISEKSEIFDDQFSVERPDGSNFTLKIRSTKLEDSAMYFCASSSRARNTEAFFGQGTRLTVV.

The sample holds many counts of this clonotype. The V gene is TRBV2, the J gene TRBJ1-1; D gene unclear. This CDR3 has 11 amino acids. Germline-derived CDR1 and CDR2 are SNHLY and FYNNEI. V lost 8 bases and J 7 bases, leaving 11 bases between the germline ends. In DNA form, the CDR3 reads TGTGCCAGCCAAGGGATGAATGAAGCTTTCTTT. It encodes CASQGMNEAFF.

The chain uses TRBV20-1 and TRBJ2-7; D call uncertain. V dropped 3 bases and J dropped 2 bases, with 8 bases sitting between them. This CDR3 comprises 12 residues. Germline-derived CDR1 and CDR2 are DFQATT and SNEGSKA (reference sequence). CDR3 coding DNA: TGCAGTGCTAGCCCCGTCCCCTACGAGCAGTACTTC. This encodes CSASPVPYEQYF.

V usage is TRBV19 and J usage is TRBJ2-1, with 9 bases aligning to TRBD1. The CDR3 length is 15 residues. CDR1 and CDR2 (germline): LNHDA, SQIVND (reference sequence). The J segment lost 5 bases and the V segment lost 4 bases, leaving 6 bases of the junction unmatched. CDR3 DNA: TGTGCCAGTAGTACGAGACAGGGGGAAAACAATGAGCAGTTCTTC. Translated, it gives CASSTRQGENNEQFF.

The sample holds a few counts of this clonotype. The gene calls are TRBV6-6 and TRBJ2-1, with 9 bases matching TRBD2. This CDR3 has 17 residues. Germline CDR1 reads MNHNY; CDR2 reads SVGAGI (reference sequence). After removal of 2 bases from V and 4 bases from J, the junction contained 9 bases not matched to a gene. The CDR3 nucleotides are TGTGCCAGCAGTTACACCCCAGCGGGGGGACTATACAATGAGCAGTTCTTC. It codes for CASSYTPAGGLYNEQFF.

V is TRBV2 and J is TRBJ1-6, with D maybe TRBD1 (5 bases). The CDR3 length is 14 residues. V was trimmed by 7 bases and J by 9 bases, leaving 16 bases between them. Germline V gene lookup returns CDR1 SNHLY and CDR2 FYNNEI. CDR3 in amino acids: CASTKERGGSPLHF. The DNA for the CDR3 is TGTGCCAGCACCAAAGAAAGGGGTGGTTCACCCCTCCACTTT.

This clonotype was observed at least ten times. As DNA, the CDR3 is TGTGCCAGCAGTCCCTTTGGTGAGCAGTTCTTC. This codes for CASSPFGEQFF. The V call is TRBV7-8, the J call TRBJ2-1; D is undetermined. V was shortened by 6 bases and J by 9 bases, with 9 bases between the two germline ends. CDR3 size: 11 residues. Looked up from germline, CDR1 is SGHVS and CDR2 is FQNEAQ.

The rearrangement joins TRBV5-5 to TRBJ2-6, with D possibly TRBD2 on 5 matching bases. V was trimmed by 6 bases and J by 4 bases, leaving 14 bases between them. Germline V gene sequence: CDR1 SGHKS, CDR2 YYEKEE (reference sequence). There are 15 residues in the CDR3. Written as DNA, the CDR3 is TGTGCCAGCAACCCGAGGGAATCCGGGGCCAACGTCCTGACTTTC. It encodes CASNPRESGANVLTF.

This clonotype was counted between two and nine times. The chain links TRBV5-1 to TRBJ1-3; D possibly corresponds to TRBD1 (5 bases). CDR1 is SGHRS and CDR2 is YFSETQ in the germline V gene. The CDR3 extends over 14 amino acids. The V end was cut by 4 bases, the J end by 0 bases, with 8 bases between. The CDR3 bases are TGCGCCAGCAGCGTGGGACTCTCTGGAAACACCATATATTTT. This encodes CASSVGLSGNTIYF.

V gene TRBV10-3 combines with J gene TRBJ2-7, with 8 bases lining up with TRBD1. There are 13 residues in the CDR3. Germline trimming cut 5 bases from V and 5 bases from J; bases unmatched to any gene: 5. The germline CDR1 and CDR2 sequences are ENHRY and SYGVKD. The CDR3 nucleotides are TGTGCCATCAGTACGGACAGGGACCACGAGCAGTACTTC. It specifies CAISTDRDHEQYF.

This clonotype occurred many times. The rearrangement links TRBV27 to TRBJ2-1; the D call may be TRBD1 or TRBD2 (6 bases each). Looked up from germline, CDR1 is MNHEY and CDR2 is SMNVEV (reference sequence). The CDR3 extends over 14 amino acids. The germline V and J ends were trimmed by 6 bases and 5 bases, with 14 bases remaining between them. The CDR3 nucleotides read TGTGCCAGCAGAAAAGGGGGGCTCAACAATGAGCAGTTCTTC. It yields the protein CASRKGGLNNEQFF.

The chain joins TRBV4-1 to TRBJ2-2, with 12 nucleotides matching TRBD2. The CDR3 spans 17 residues. Germline values: CDR1 MGHRA, CDR2 YSYEKL. The J segment lost 5 bases and the V segment lost 5 bases, leaving 9 bases of the junction unmatched. CDR3 residues: CASSWNGLAGITGELFF. The CDR3 nucleotides read TGCGCCAGCAGCTGGAATGGACTAGCGGGAATTACCGGGGAGCTGTTTTTT.

The chain links TRBV7-6 to TRBJ2-5, with 7 bases that match TRBD1. CDR1 and CDR2 from the germline V gene are SGHVS and FNYEAQ. V lost 4 bases to trimming and J lost 0 bases; unmatched junction nucleotides: 2. CDR3 size: 14 residues. DNA of the CDR3: TGTGCCAGCAGCTGGGGACAGAACCAAGAGACCCAGTACTTC. This gives the protein CASSWGQNQETQYF.

V and J are TRBV6-5 and TRBJ1-4; 7 positions agree with TRBD1. This CDR3 spans 13 amino acids. V dropped 8 bases and J dropped 7; count of bases not matched to a gene: 7. CDR1 and CDR2 (germline): MNHEY, SVGAGI. As DNA, the CDR3 is TGTGCCAGCGGCTGGGACAGCTCTGAAAAACTGTTTTTT. Amino acids: CASGWDSSEKLFF.

This clonotype was counted many times. The CDR3, as DNA: TGTGCCAGCAGTTTAGCCGGCCCGACCTACTCAGATACGCAGTATTTT. Residues: CASSLAGPTYSDTQYF. The gene calls are TRBV12-3 or TRBV12-4 and TRBJ2-3; the D is unclear. Trimming took off 0 bases at V and 4 bases at J, with 14 bases between the two ends. The CDR3 has 16 amino acids.

The V call is TRBV5-4, the J call TRBJ2-3; D possibly corresponds to TRBD2 (6 bases). Germline-derived CDR1 and CDR2 are SGHNT and YYREEE (reference sequence). V was clipped by 3 bases and J by 8 bases, with 13 bases between them. The CDR3 runs 13 residues. For the CDR3, the DNA is TGTGCCAGCAGCTCTGAACTAGCCTCTACGCAGTATTTT. Its translation is CASSSELASTQYF.

The table lists this clonotype with a few counts. The V call is TRBV27, the J call TRBJ2-1; D is undetermined. The CDR3 is made up of 12 amino acids. In germline, CDR1 is MNHEY, CDR2 SMNVEV (reference sequence). V was trimmed by 4 bases and J by 5 bases, leaving 6 bases between them. The CDR3, as DNA: TGTGCCAGCAGTTCCAAAAACAATGAGCAGTTCTTC. This codes for CASSSKNNEQFF.

This clonotype was seen at least ten times. V usage is TRBV5-1 and J usage is TRBJ1-2, with D tentatively TRBD1 (5 bases). The CDR3 spans 13 residues. Between the trimmed V and J ends, which lost 6 bases and 0 bases, there was a span of 9 bases. Germline V gene data show CDR1 as SGHRS and CDR2 as YFSETQ. DNA for the CDR3: TGCGCCAGCACGTCAGGGACTAACTATGGCTACACCTTC. Translating it yields CASTSGTNYGYTF. Full variable domain (rest looked up from reference TRBV5-1 and TRBJ1-2): KAGVTQTPRYLIKTRGQQVTLSCSPISGHRSVSWYQQTPGQGLQFLFEYFSETQRNKGNFPGRFSGRQFSNSRSEMNVSTLELGDSALYLCASTSGTNYGYTFGSGTRLTVV.

This clonotype was detected many times. This sequence joins TRBV2 and TRBJ2-3; 9 bases are shared with TRBD1. CDR1 and CDR2 from the germline V gene are SNHLY and FYNNEI. CDR3 length: 14 amino acids. Trimming at V came to 4 bases and at J to 3 bases, leaving 2 bases not matched to a gene. DNA for the CDR3: TGTGCCAGCAGTGGACAGGGGGGGACAGATACGCAGTATTTT. Its translation is CASSGQGGTDTQYF.

This chain connects TRBV11-2 to TRBJ2-1; D may be TRBD1 or TRBD2 (6 bases each). The length of the CDR3 is 15 residues. The germline V gene encodes CDR1 SGHAT and CDR2 FQNNGV. V lost 7 bases, J lost 4 bases, and 17 bases lay in between. The CDR3 sequence: CASTRGLGGYNEQFF. In nucleotides, the CDR3 is TGTGCCAGCACGCGGGGCCTAGGGGGATACAATGAGCAGTTCTTC.

This clonotype was seen many times. The chain couples TRBV11-1 to TRBJ2-1, with 11 bases matching TRBD2. This CDR3 contains 15 residues. Germline V gives CDR1 SGHAT, CDR2 FQDESV (reference sequence). Losses at the gene ends were 4 bases for V and 7 bases for J; bases not matched to a gene: 6. CDR3 region: CASSSGTSGGNEQFF. For the CDR3, the DNA is TGTGCCAGCAGCTCCGGGACTAGCGGAGGGAATGAGCAGTTCTTC.